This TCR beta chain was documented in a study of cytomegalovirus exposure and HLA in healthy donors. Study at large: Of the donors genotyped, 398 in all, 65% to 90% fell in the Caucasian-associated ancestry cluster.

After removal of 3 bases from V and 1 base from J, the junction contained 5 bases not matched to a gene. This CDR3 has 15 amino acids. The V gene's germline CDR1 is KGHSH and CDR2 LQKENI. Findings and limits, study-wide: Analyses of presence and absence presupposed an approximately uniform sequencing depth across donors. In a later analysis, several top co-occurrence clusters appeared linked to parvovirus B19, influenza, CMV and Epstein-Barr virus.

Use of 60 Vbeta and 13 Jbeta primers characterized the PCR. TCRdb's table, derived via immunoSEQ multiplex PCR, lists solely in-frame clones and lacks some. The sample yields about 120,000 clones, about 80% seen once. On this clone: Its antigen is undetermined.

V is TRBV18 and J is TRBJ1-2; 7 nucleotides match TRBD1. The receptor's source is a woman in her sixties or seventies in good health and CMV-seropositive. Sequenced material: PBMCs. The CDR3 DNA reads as TGTGCCAGCTCACCCTCGAGGGGGCTTAACTATGGCTACACCTTC. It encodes CASSPSRGLNYGYTF.